This record looks at one TCR beta chain sequence and its context. This sample was taken from a study of blood T cell repertoires in COVID-19. For the study at large: Sites across the United States, Italy and Spain contributed samples from acute and convalescent COVID-19. PBMCs, B-cell-depleted T cells, or T cells were the source of the cDNA or gDNA that made up the material.

Authors' methods: For nucleated cells, counts were estimated from reference gene primer amplification. Method: immunoSEQ multiplex PCR; TCRdb's copy keeps in-frame clones and lacks some. The DNA gave D and trimming, while V, J and clone size come from that table. The sample shows 250,000 to 300,000 clones, almost 85% of them seen only once. With V trimmed by 3 bases and J by 4 bases, 2 bases remained unmatched. This CDR3 region has 13 residues. Germline lookup yields CDR1 MNHNS and CDR2 SASEGT. Sequences were obtained from peripheral blood. The chain carries TRBV6-1 and TRBJ1-1; TRBD1 matches 7 bases. This clonotype originated in a man aged 50 or older with active or convalescent COVID-19. The CDR3 DNA reads TGTGCCAGCAGTGACAGGGGGTTCACTGAAGCTTTCTTT. It yields the protein CASSDRGFTEAFF.